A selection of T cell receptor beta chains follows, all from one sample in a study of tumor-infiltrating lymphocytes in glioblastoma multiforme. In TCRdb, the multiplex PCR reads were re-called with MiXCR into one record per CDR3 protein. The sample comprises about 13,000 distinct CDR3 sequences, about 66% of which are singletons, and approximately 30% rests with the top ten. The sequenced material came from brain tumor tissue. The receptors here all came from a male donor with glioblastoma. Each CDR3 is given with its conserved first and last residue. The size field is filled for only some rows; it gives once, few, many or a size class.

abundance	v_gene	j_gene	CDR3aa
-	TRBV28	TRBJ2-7	CVSSFLTYDQYF
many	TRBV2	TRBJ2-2	CASSEQNTGELFF
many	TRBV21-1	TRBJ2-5	CAKGTGGGQETQYF
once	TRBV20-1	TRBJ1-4	CSAQDTRKSLFF
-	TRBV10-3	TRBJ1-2	CGISEPSGRTNYGHTF
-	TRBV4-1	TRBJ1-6	CASQNLASGFTLHF
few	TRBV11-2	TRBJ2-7	CASSLDPPGLNEQYF
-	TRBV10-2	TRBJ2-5	CASSESGLAVYQETQYF
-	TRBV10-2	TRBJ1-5	CASSESRGGLPRHF
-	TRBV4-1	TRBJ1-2	CASSQERLSRYGNYGYTF
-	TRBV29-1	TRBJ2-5	CSVEGDGGRAETQYF
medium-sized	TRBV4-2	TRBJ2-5	CASSQGTSGAQETQYF
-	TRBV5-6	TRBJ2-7	CARSLGRSSHEQYF
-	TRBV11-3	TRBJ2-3	CASSPRPGSSTDTQYF
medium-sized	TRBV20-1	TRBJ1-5	CSAREPRQGGGQPQHF
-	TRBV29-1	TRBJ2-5	CSVGEHSRHQETQYF
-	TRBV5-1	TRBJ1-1	CASMGQGAGGIEAFF
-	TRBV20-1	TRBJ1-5	CSARGSGNQPPHF
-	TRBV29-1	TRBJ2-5	CSRQGGETQYF
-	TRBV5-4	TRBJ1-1	CASRENPNTEAFF
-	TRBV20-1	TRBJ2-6	CSAENANVLTF
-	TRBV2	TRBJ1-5	CASTQISSQPQHF
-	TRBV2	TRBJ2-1	CACKKRGTDNEQFF
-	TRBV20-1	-	CSARDRQGADEQYF
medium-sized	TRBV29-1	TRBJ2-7	CSVVGPVNTYEQYF
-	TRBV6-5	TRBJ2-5	CASRYRETQYF
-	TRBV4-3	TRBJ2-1	CASSQALGLAGARDNEQFF
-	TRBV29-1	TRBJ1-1	CSERQGLKTEAFF
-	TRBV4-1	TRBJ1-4	CASSKPDRELEKLFF
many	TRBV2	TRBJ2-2	CASSDRLAGESSGELFF
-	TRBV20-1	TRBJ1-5	CSASRPTGVSSQHF
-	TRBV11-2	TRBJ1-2	CARSGLGGYTF
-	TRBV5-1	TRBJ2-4	CASSLCVGGGRNIQYF